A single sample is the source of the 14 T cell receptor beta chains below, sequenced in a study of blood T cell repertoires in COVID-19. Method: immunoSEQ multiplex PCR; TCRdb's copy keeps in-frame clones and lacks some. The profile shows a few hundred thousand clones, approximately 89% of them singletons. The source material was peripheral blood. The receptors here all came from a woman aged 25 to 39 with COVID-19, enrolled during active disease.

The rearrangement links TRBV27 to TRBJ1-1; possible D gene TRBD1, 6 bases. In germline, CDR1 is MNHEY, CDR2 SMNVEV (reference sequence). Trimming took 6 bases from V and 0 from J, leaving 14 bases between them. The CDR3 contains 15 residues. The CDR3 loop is CASRYTGTMNTEAFF. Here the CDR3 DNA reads TGTGCCAGCAGGTATACGGGGACAATGAACACTGAAGCTTTCTTT.

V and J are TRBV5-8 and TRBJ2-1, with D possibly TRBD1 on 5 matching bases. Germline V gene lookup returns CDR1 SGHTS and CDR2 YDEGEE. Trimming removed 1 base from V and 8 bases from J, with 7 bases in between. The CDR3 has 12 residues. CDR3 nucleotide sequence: TGTGCCAGCAGCTTGAGGGGCGATGAGCAGTTCTTC. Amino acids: CASSLRGDEQFF.

The chain's CDR3 is CASSLSPSYEQYV. The CDR3, as DNA: TGTGCCAGCAGTTTATCCCCTTCCTACGAGCAGTACGTC. The chain couples TRBV27 to TRBJ2-7, with D hard to call. CDR3 length equals 13 residues. The ends were cut back, 0 bases at V and 1 base at J, with 4 bases in the middle. CDR1 and CDR2 (germline): MNHEY, SMNVEV (reference sequence).

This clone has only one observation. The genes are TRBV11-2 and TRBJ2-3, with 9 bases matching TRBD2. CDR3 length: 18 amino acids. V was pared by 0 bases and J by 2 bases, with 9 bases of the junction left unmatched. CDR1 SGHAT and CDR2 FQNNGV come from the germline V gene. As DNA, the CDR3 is TGTGCCAGCAGCTTAGATTGGGCGCGGGGGGGGCACACAGATACGCAGTATTTT. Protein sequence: CASSLDWARGGHTDTQYF.

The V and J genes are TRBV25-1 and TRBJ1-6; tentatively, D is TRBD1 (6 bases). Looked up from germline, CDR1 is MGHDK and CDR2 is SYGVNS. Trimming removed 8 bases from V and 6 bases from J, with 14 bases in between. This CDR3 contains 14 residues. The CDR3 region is CASAHSRGNSPLHF. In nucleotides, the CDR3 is TGTGCCAGCGCCCACTCCAGGGGTAATTCACCCCTCCACTTT.

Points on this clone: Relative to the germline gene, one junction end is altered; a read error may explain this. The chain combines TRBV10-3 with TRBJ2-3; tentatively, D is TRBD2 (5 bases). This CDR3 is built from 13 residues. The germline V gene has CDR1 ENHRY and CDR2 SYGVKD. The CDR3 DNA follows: TGTGCCATCAGTGAGTCGGGAGTAGATATGCAGTATTTT. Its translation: CAISESGVDMQYF.

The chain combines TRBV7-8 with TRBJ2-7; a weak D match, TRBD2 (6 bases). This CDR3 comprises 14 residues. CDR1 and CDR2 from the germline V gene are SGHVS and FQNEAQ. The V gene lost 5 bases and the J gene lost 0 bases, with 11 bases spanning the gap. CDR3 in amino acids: CASSPLAASYEQYV. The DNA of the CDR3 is TGTGCCAGCAGCCCCTTAGCGGCCTCCTACGAGCAGTACGTC.

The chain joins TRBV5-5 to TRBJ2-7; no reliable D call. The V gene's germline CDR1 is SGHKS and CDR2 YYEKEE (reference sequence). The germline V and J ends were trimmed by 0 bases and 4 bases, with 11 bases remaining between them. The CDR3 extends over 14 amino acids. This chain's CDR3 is CASSLAGGAYEQYF. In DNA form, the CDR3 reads TGTGCCAGCAGCTTGGCCGGCGGAGCTTACGAGCAGTACTTC.

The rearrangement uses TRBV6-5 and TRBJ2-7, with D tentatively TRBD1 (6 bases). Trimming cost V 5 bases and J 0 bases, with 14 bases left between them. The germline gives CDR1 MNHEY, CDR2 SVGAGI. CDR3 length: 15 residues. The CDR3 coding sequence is TGTGCCAGCAGTCGACGGGACACAGGCTCCTACGAGCAGTACTTC. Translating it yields CASSRRDTGSYEQYF.

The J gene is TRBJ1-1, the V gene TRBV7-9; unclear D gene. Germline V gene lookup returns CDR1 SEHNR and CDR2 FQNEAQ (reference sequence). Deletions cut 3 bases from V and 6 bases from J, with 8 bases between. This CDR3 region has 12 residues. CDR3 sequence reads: CASSFNSAEAFF. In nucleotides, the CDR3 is TGTGCCAGCAGCTTTAACAGTGCTGAAGCTTTCTTT.

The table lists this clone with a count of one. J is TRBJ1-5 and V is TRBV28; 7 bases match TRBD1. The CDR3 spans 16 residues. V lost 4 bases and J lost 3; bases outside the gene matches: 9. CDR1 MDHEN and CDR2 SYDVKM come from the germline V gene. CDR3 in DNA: TGTGCCAGCAGTTCACGGGTAGGACAGGCCAATCAGCCCCAGCATTTT. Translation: CASSSRVGQANQPQHF. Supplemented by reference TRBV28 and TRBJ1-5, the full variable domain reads DVKVTQSSRYLVKRTGEKVFLECVQDMDHENMFWYRQDPGLGLRLIYFSYDVKMKEKGDIPEGYSVSREKKERFSLILESASTNQTSMYLCASSSRVGQANQPQHFGDGTRLSIL.

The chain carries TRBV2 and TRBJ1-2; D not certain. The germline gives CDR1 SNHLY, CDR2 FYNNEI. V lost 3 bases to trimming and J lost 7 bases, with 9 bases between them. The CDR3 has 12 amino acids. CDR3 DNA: TGTGCCAGCAGTGAGCGACCTAGTGGCTACACCTTC. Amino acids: CASSERPSGYTF.

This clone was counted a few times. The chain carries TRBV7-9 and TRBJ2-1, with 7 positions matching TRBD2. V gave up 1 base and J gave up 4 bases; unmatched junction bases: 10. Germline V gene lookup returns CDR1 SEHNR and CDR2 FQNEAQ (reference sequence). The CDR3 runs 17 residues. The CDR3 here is CASSLGVAARGYNEQFF. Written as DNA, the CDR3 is TGTGCCAGCAGCTTAGGGGTAGCGGCGCGGGGGTACAATGAGCAGTTCTTC.

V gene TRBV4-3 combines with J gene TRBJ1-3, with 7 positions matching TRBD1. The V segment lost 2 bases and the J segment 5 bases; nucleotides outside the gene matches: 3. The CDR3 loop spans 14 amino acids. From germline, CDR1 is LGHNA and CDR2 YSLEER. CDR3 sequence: CASSQRQGRNTIYF. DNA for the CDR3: TGCGCCAGCAGCCAACGACAGGGAAGAAACACCATATATTTT.